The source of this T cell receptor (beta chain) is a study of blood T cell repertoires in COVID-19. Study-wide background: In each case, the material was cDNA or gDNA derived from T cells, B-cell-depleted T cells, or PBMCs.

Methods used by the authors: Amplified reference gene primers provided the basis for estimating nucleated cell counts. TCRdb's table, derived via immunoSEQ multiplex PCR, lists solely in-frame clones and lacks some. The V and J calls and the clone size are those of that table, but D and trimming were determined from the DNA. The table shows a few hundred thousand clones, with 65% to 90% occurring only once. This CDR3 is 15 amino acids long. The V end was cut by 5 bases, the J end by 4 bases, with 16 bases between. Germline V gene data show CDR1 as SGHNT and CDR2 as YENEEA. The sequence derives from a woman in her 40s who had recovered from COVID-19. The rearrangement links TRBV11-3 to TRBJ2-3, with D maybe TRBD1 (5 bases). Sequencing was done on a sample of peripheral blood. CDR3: CASSRGQVLSDTQYF. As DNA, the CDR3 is TGTGCCAGCAGCCGAGGACAAGTGTTATCAGATACGCAGTATTTT.